This T cell receptor (beta chain) was sequenced in a study of T cells in Graves' hyperthyroidism and ophthalmopathy (dated 2019 in TCRdb). For context, the study as a whole: Peripheral blood samples were taken at initial diagnosis, before any treatment was given. TCR Vbeta CDR3 sequencing of 135 peripheral blood samples (43 ophthalmopathy, about 74 hyperthyroidism and roughly 17 progressor patients) is reported in the paper. The approximately 100 discovery patients were divided at random into training and test sets in a 7:3 ratio. To identify TCR V-J signatures that set the groups apart, the researchers used a discovery cohort of 100 patients, made up of fewer than 50 with Graves' ophthalmopathy and about 55 with stable Graves' hyperthyroidism. Once sampling was done, hyperthyroidism patients were given methimazole at a starting dose of 30 mg daily, whereas ophthalmopathy patients were given high-dose intravenous methylprednisolone. Thyroid tissue and blood T-cell repertoires from about 6 Graves' hyperthyroidism patients were also compared in the study. Prospective prediction of ophthalmopathy was tested in an independent validation cohort of approximately 18 hyperthyroidism patients and some 17 patients who later progressed to ophthalmopathy.

Moderately to severely active disease, a Clinical Activity Score of at least 3, a NOSPECS grade of at least 4, and a duration under 3 months were present in ophthalmopathy patients. The study excluded patients with uncontrolled infections, other autoimmune diseases, pregnancy or lactation. Diagnoses relied on clinical symptoms, serum thyroxine and TRAb, thyroid ultrasound and orbital computed tomography. Ficoll-Paque density gradient centrifugation was used to isolate PBMCs from around 10 ml of fresh peripheral blood. Total RNA was extracted using Trizol reagent, and RNA quality was assessed on an Agilent 2100 Bioanalyzer. This clonotype came up once. Its antigen is still unknown. No base quality values were provided; no much bigger clone lies one nucleotide off. A lone read is weak support. What the authors observed across the whole study: In validation, the model predicted progression to ophthalmopathy with around 71% sensitivity and approximately 74% specificity, a median of about 6 months before onset. Ophthalmopathy was separated from stable hyperthyroidism by a 13 V-J signature model, with 85% to 90% sensitivity and approximately 81% specificity obtained in cross-validation and 80%/75% obtained in testing. No statistical method was used to fix the sample size in advance, and group allocation was not hidden from the investigators. Most expanded thyroid clonotypes (frequency above 0.001) were also detected in blood, suggesting blood repertoires may reflect thyroid immune responses.

The TCR beta CDR3 regions were amplified from the RNA transcripts. The TCR CDR3 was subjected to a first round of RT-PCR using the HTBI primer set and the Qiagen OneStep RT-PCR kit. Libraries were constructed in a second round of multiplex PCR, after which size selection and purification were performed. The libraries were sequenced on an Illumina HiSeq2000 using paired-end 100 bp reads. Per the source publication's procedure: SOAPnuke was used to process the raw data, with reads discarded if the reads contained adapters or uncalled bases, had a mean Phred below 15, or lacked an exact constant-primer or identifier match. COPE v1.2.5 was used to merge high-quality paired reads, and clonotypes were defined as unique nucleotide sequences. Clonotypes were aligned to IMGT TRBV, TRBD and TRBJ reference segments using MiTCR v1.1. Only V-J combinations with frequency above 0.0001, covering 99% to 99.2% of repertoires, were analysed. The TCS score was defined as the ratio of F50 (clonal expansion) to E x V (chaos), calculated using BLOSUM62-based TCRdist between CDR3 peptides within each V-J. Welch's t-statistics and random forest reduced 500 to 650 V-J features to 13, which were used in a naive Bayes classifier (R e1071). The public reads were quality trimmed at Q25 with fastp and then assembled into clones with MiXCR by TCRdb, keeping productive beta chains. Rows with a matching CDR3 protein are joined into one entry that keeps the most common DNA and genes. TCRdb's processing, not the authors' own work, is the source of the V and J calls. Here the sample has approximately 410,000 distinct CDR3 sequences; roughly 14% occur a single time. Roughly an eighth of the sample is held by the ten biggest clonotypes.

This TCR was sampled from a man aged 18 to 30 with Graves' ophthalmopathy. Sequenced sample: blood.

The CDR3 protein sequence reads: CASSQVNMGITDTQYF. In nucleotide form, the sequence is TGCGCCAGCAGCCAAGTAAATATGGGGATCACAGATACGCAGTATTTT. The chain uses TRBV4-1 and TRBJ2-3; the D gene assignment is ambiguous. The V end loses 1 base and the J end loses 2 bases, and a stretch of 13 bases separates them. Measured from the cysteine to the phenylalanine, the CDR3 is 16 residues long. The only DNA kept is the CDR3, 48 bases in frame from the first base. The germline V gene encodes CDR1 MGHRA and CDR2 YSYEKL.